A single sample is the source of the 25 T cell receptor beta chains below, sequenced in a study of OX40 agonist ivuxolimab in advanced cancers. Libraries were prepared by immunoSEQ multiplex PCR; TCRdb keeps only in-frame clonotypes and omits some of them. The sample has approximately 90,000 clones; 85% to 90% are singletons. This specimen was CD4+ or CD8+ T cells sorted from blood, taken in a trial of the OX40 agonist ivuxolimab. The receptor source for this set is an adult with an advanced solid tumor such as melanoma, head and neck, liver or kidney cancer.

This clone is a singleton in its sample. The chain uses TRBV11-2 and TRBJ2-7; 10 bases map to TRBD1. The CDR3 extends over 12 amino acids. Germline V gene sequence: CDR1 SGHAT, CDR2 FQNNGV. Trimming took 5 bases from V and 9 from J; bases not matched to a gene: 4. The CDR3 DNA follows: TGTGCCAGCAGCACTCGGGACAGGGGGCAGTACTTC. Protein: CASSTRDRGQYF. Full variable domain (missing parts from reference TRBV11-2 and TRBJ2-7): EAGVAQSPRYKIIEKRQSVAFWCNPISGHATLYWYQQILGQGPKLLIQFQNNGVVDDSQLPKDRFSAERLKGVDSTLKIQPAKLEDSAVYLCASSTRDRGQYFGPGTRLTVT.

This chain connects TRBV28 to TRBJ2-5, with D perhaps assigned TRBD1 or TRBD2 (5 bases each). Germline V gene sequence: CDR1 MDHEN, CDR2 SYDVKM. V lost 4 bases to trimming and J lost 9 bases, with 9 bases between them. The CDR3 runs 11 residues. The CDR3 DNA reads TGTGCCAGCAGTTGGGGGTCCGCCCAGTACTTC. Translation: CASSWGSAQYF.

The V and J genes are TRBV5-1 and TRBJ1-6; D ambiguous. Germline V lookup: CDR1 SGHRS, CDR2 YFSETQ. V was cut by 4 bases and J by 7 bases, with 9 bases left in between. CDR3 length equals 13 residues. This chain's CDR3 is CASSLSANSPLHF. For the CDR3, the DNA is TGCGCCAGCAGCCTCTCGGCCAATTCACCCCTCCACTTT.

J is TRBJ2-2 and V is TRBV5-1; 8 nucleotides align to TRBD1. After removal of 5 bases from V and 7 bases from J, the junction contained 10 bases not matched to a gene. The CDR3 contains 15 residues. Germline values: CDR1 SGHRS, CDR2 YFSETQ. CDR3 amino acids: CASRAQTGVGGELFF. For the CDR3, the DNA is TGCGCCAGCAGGGCTCAGACAGGGGTTGGCGGGGAGCTGTTTTTT.

The V call is TRBV5-6, the J call TRBJ2-3; a possible D gene is TRBD1 (6 bases). V was trimmed by 2 bases and J by 0 bases, leaving 10 bases between them. The CDR3 covers 15 residues. Germline CDR1 SGHDT, CDR2 YYEEEE. CDR3 loop: CASSFGQGSTDTQYF. In nucleotides, the CDR3 is TGTGCCAGCAGCTTTGGGCAGGGGAGCACAGATACGCAGTATTTT.

The chain combines TRBV7-2 with TRBJ1-1, with 7 bases aligning to TRBD1. V dropped 4 bases and J dropped 7; count of bases not matched to a gene: 6. The length of the CDR3 is 13 residues. CDR1 is SGHTA and CDR2 is FQGNSA in the germline V gene. This CDR3 reads CASSYSTGIEAFF. The CDR3 DNA follows: TGTGCCAGCAGCTACTCGACAGGGATTGAAGCTTTCTTT. The entire variable domain, with the rest obtained from reference TRBV7-2 and TRBJ1-1, is as follows: GAGVSQSPSNKVTEKGKDVELRCDPISGHTALYWYRQSLGQGLEFLIYFQGNSAPDKSGLPSDRFSAERTGGSVSTLTIQRTQQEDSAVYLCASSYSTGIEAFFGQGTRLTVV.

The chain has TRBV7-9 and TRBJ1-4, with D tentatively TRBD1 (5 bases). This CDR3 spans 13 amino acids. V dropped 7 bases and J dropped 8 bases, with 14 bases sitting between them. Germline V CDR1 and CDR2: SEHNR, FQNEAQ (reference sequence). The DNA of the CDR3 is TGTGCCAGCATGAGAGGGGTTGGGGAAAAACTGTTTTTT. Translated: CASMRGVGEKLFF.

The V call is TRBV30, the J call TRBJ2-7, with no clear D. Germline CDR1 is GTSNPN and CDR2 is SVGIG (reference sequence). V lost 0 bases and J 3 bases, leaving 6 bases between the germline ends. The CDR3 is 12 amino acids. DNA of the CDR3: TGTGCCTGGAGTGTACTGGGCTACGAGCAGTACTTC. It is translated as CAWSVLGYEQYF.

This sequence joins TRBV2 and TRBJ1-6; weak D call: TRBD1 (6 bases). The ends were cut back, 3 bases at V and 7 bases at J, with 10 bases in the middle. The germline CDR1 and CDR2 sequences are SNHLY and FYNNEI. The CDR3 has 14 amino acids. DNA for the CDR3: TGTGCCAGCAGTGATAGGACAGTCAATTCACCCCTCCACTTT. It specifies CASSDRTVNSPLHF.

The table lists this clone with a few counts. V and J are TRBV19 and TRBJ1-4; D not resolved. The V gene's germline CDR1 is LNHDA and CDR2 SQIVND (reference sequence). Trimming pared 2 bases from V and 0 bases from J, leaving 13 bases between. This CDR3 has 17 residues. The chain's CDR3 is CASSISSPGATNEKLFF. The CDR3 region has the DNA TGTGCCAGTAGTATAAGTTCCCCGGGAGCAACTAATGAAAAACTGTTTTTT.

The chain recombines TRBV5-4 with TRBJ2-2, with TRBD2 matching over 16 bases. Germline CDR1 reads SGHNT; CDR2 reads YYREEE (reference sequence). The CDR3 length is 18 residues. J gave up 7 bases and V 4 bases, and 10 bases lay outside the gene matches. The CDR3 loop reads CASSPGTSGGAVHGELFF. The CDR3 coding sequence is TGTGCCAGCAGCCCCGGGACTAGCGGGGGGGCTGTACACGGGGAGCTGTTTTTT.

This sequence joins TRBV7-2 and TRBJ2-5; 7 bases align to TRBD2. The V and J ends lost 5 bases and 1 base, in that order; junction bases with no gene match: 7. Per the germline V gene, CDR1 is SGHTA and CDR2 is FQGNSA. CDR3 size: 15 residues. CDR3: CASSASGGIQETQYF. The CDR3 DNA reads as TGTGCCAGCAGCGCCTCGGGGGGAATCCAAGAGACCCAGTACTTC.

This chain uses TRBV6-1 with TRBJ1-4; D may be TRBD1 (5 bases). With 2 bases removed from V and 3 bases from J, the gap between germline ends came to 10 bases. This CDR3 has 15 residues. The germline CDR1 and CDR2 sequences are MNHNS and SASEGT. The CDR3 here is CASSERGGPNEKLFF. The CDR3 bases are TGTGCCAGCAGTGAACGTGGGGGTCCTAATGAAAAACTGTTTTTT.

The chain couples TRBV7-2 to TRBJ2-5; a weak D match, TRBD1 (5 bases). Germline CDR1 reads SGHTA; CDR2 reads FQGNSA. The CDR3 has 12 residues. Trimming took off 4 bases at V and 5 bases at J, with 8 bases between the two ends. This chain's CDR3 is CASSSSGETQYF. CDR3 DNA sequence: TGTGCCAGCAGCTCCTCAGGGGAGACCCAGTACTTC. The full variable domain, rest sourced from reference TRBV7-2 and TRBJ2-5, is GAGVSQSPSNKVTEKGKDVELRCDPISGHTALYWYRQSLGQGLEFLIYFQGNSAPDKSGLPSDRFSAERTGGSVSTLTIQRTQQEDSAVYLCASSSSGETQYFGPGTRLLVL.

The count of this clone is one. The chain combines TRBV7-2 with TRBJ2-3; 10 bases line up with TRBD2. Looked up from germline, CDR1 is SGHTA and CDR2 is FQGNSA. With 1 base clipped from V and 0 bases from J, the junction kept 1 base outside the gene matches. This CDR3 comprises 16 residues. The CDR3 DNA follows: TGTGCCAGCAGCTTAGTAGCGGGGGGCAGCACAGATACGCAGTATTTT. Translation: CASSLVAGGSTDTQYF.

This rearrangement joins TRBV9 to TRBJ2-1, with 8 bases aligning to TRBD1. Unmatched junction bases numbered 11, after V lost 4 bases and J lost 5 bases. Germline V gives CDR1 SGDLS, CDR2 YYNGEE. The CDR3 runs to 16 residues. The CDR3 region is CASSLSVTGADNEQFF. CDR3 nucleotide sequence: TGTGCCAGCAGCCTTTCCGTGACAGGGGCTGACAATGAGCAGTTCTTC.

The V gene is TRBV25-1, the J gene TRBJ2-7; D might be TRBD1 or TRBD2, each matching 6 bases. Germline CDR1 reads MGHDK; CDR2 reads SYGVNS. V shed 4 bases and J shed 0 bases, with 13 bases lying between them. The CDR3 is 15 amino acids. The CDR3 DNA sequence: TGTGCCAGCAGTGGGGACCCGGGGGCCTCCTACGAGCAGTACTTC. This sequence encodes CASSGDPGASYEQYF.

J is TRBJ1-3 and V is TRBV5-8, with 10 bases aligning to TRBD1. The CDR3 contains 14 residues. Trimming cost V 0 bases and J 8 bases; bases outside gene matches: 2. From germline, CDR1 is SGHTS and CDR2 YDEGEE. CDR3 DNA sequence: TGTGCCAGCAGCTTGGGACAGGGGGCATACACCATATATTTT. This sequence encodes CASSLGQGAYTIYF. The full variable domain, rest sourced from reference TRBV5-8 and TRBJ1-3, is EAGVTQSPTHLIKTRGQQATLRCSPISGHTSVYWYQQALGLGLQFLLWYDEGEERNRGNFPPRFSGRQFPNYSSELNVNALELEDSALYLCASSLGQGAYTIYFGEGSWLTVV.

The gene calls are TRBV21-1 and TRBJ1-1. TRBV21-1 is termed a pseudogene. The CDR3 length is 15 residues. The CDR3 DNA reads TGTGCCAGCAGCAAAGCGGGGGGGCGCGGCACTGAAGCTTTCTTT. It yields the protein CASSKAGGRGTEAFF.

This CDR3 reads CASSPTGDGEGYTF. The CDR3 region has the DNA TGTGCCAGCAGCCCCACCGGGGACGGAGAGGGCTACACCTTC. The V call is TRBV7-2, the J call TRBJ1-2; tentatively, D is TRBD1 (5 bases). The germline CDR1 and CDR2 sequences are SGHTA and FQGNSA. The CDR3 consists of 14 residues. The V end lost 5 bases, the J end lost 8 bases, and 18 bases lay between the germline ends.

V is TRBV4-3 and J is TRBJ1-2, with 10 bases aligning to TRBD1. J gave up 2 bases and V 1 base, and 1 base lay outside the gene matches. The CDR3 length is 15 residues. The germline V gene encodes CDR1 LGHNA and CDR2 YSLEER. The DNA for the CDR3 is TGCGCCAGCAGCCAAGGGGGACAGGGGAACTATGGCTACACCTTC. The encoded protein is CASSQGGQGNYGYTF.

This chain links TRBV10-3 with TRBJ1-2; 11 bases align to TRBD1. CDR1 ENHRY and CDR2 SYGVKD come from the germline V gene. V was clipped by 6 bases and J by 2 bases; unmatched bases: 2. CDR3 size: 14 residues. The CDR3 sequence: CAIRGQGVNYGYTF. The CDR3 DNA is TGTGCCATCAGGGGACAGGGGGTGAACTATGGCTACACCTTC.

DNA for the CDR3: TGTGCCAGCAGCTTGGCGGGGATAGCCTACGAGCAGTACTTC. This gives the protein CASSLAGIAYEQYF. The chain joins TRBV5-6 to TRBJ2-7, with D possibly matching TRBD2 (5 bases). V lost 0 bases and J 2 bases, leaving 9 bases between the germline ends. Germline CDR1 SGHDT, CDR2 YYEEEE. There are 14 residues in the CDR3.

V is TRBV6-5 and J is TRBJ1-4; TRBD1 matches at 7 bases. The CDR3 sequence is 15 residues long. Looked up from germline, CDR1 is MNHEY and CDR2 is SVGAGI. V was clipped by 4 bases and J by 7 bases; unmatched bases: 9. The CDR3 region is CASSLTGDLREKLFF. The CDR3 DNA reads as TGTGCCAGCAGTTTAACAGGGGATCTTCGTGAAAAACTGTTTTTT.

V and J are TRBV20-1 and TRBJ2-7; no definite D call. V was cut by 1 base and J by 6 bases, with 4 bases left in between. The CDR3 sequence is 10 residues long. The germline V gene encodes CDR1 DFQATT and CDR2 SNEGSKA (reference sequence). Written as DNA, the CDR3 is TGCAGTGCTAGAGGTGGCGAGCAGTACTTC. Encoded protein: CSARGGEQYF.